This T cell receptor (beta chain) was retrieved from a study of blood T cell repertoires in COVID-19. The CDR3 extends over 13 amino acids. Germline CDR1 reads SNHLY; CDR2 reads FYNNEI. J was trimmed by 5 bases and V by 4 bases; bases with no gene match: 5. Authors' data handling: Amplification with reference gene primers provided the estimates of nucleated cell counts. Assay: immunoSEQ multiplex PCR; the TCRdb copy retains only in-frame clones and omits some. Clone size and V and J calls were adopted from that table, with D and trimming inferred from the DNA. This sample yields about 100,000 clones, of which 80% to 90% are seen a single time; roughly 11% belongs to the top ten.

This clonotype was sampled from a woman in her thirties with acute or convalescent COVID-19. The chain is built from TRBV2 and TRBJ2-7, with 7 bases identical to TRBD1. Input material: peripheral blood. The CDR3 DNA reads TGTGCCAGCAGTGGGACAGGTATGAACGAGCAGTACTTC. It encodes CASSGTGMNEQYF.